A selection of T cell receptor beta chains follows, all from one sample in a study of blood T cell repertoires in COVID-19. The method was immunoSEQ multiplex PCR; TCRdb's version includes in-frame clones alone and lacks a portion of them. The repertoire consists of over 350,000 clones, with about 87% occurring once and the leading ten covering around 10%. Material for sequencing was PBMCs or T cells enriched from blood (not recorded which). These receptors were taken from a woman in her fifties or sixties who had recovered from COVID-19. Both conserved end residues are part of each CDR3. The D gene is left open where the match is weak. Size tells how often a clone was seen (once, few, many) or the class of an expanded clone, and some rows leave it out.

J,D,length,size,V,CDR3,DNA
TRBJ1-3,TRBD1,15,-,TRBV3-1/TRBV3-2,CASSRDRGNGNTIYF,TGTGCCAGCAGCCGGGACAGGGGAAACGGAAACACCATATATTTT
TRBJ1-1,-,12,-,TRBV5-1,CASSLAGFEAFF,TGCGCCAGCAGCTTGGCGGGTTTTGAAGCTTTCTTT
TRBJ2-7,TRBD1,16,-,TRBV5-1,CASSSSPDRGFGEQYF,TGCGCCAGCAGCTCATCGCCCGACAGGGGCTTTGGGGAGCAGTACTTC
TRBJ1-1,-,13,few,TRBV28,CASRTGGAGEAFF,TGTGCCAGCAGAACGGGTGGGGCAGGGGAAGCTTTCTTT
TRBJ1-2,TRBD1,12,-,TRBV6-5,CASSYGQDGYTF,TGTGCCAGCAGTTACGGACAGGATGGCTACACCTTC
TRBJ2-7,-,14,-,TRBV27,CASSLNLRTYEQYF,TGTGCCAGCAGTTTGAACTTACGAACCTACGAGCAGTACTTC
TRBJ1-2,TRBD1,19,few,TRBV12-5,CASGLVPLAPRGQLYGYTF,TGTGCTAGTGGTTTGGTCCCGTTAGCCCCCCGGGGACAGCTCTATGGCTACACCTTC
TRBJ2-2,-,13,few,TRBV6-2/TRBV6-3,CASSYTSPGELFF,TGTGCCAGCAGTTACACTAGCCCCGGGGAGCTGTTTTTT
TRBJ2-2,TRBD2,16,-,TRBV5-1,CASSPSGLAGSGELFF,TGCGCCAGCAGCCCCTCGGGACTAGCGGGGTCCGGGGAGCTGTTTTTT
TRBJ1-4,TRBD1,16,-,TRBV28,CASGIDRDRDDEKLFF,TGTGCCAGCGGCATTGACCGGGACAGGGACGATGAAAAACTGTTTTTT
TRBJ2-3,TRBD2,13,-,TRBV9,CASTSGGTDTQYF,TGTGCCAGCACCTCGGGGGGGACAGATACGCAGTATTTT
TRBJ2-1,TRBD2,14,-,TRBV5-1,CASSVRGGAVEQFF,TGCGCCAGCAGCGTCCGCGGGGGGGCAGTTGAGCAGTTCTTC
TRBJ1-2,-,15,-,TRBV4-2,CASSPGAGPPGGYTF,TGTGCCAGCAGCCCAGGGGCAGGGCCCCCTGGCGGCTACACCTTC
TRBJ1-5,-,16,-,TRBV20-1,CSASRPGVRGDQPQHF,TGCAGTGCTAGTCGTCCGGGGGTTAGGGGTGATCAGCCCCAGCATTTT
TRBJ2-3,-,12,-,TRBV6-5,CASRASWDTQYF,TGTGCCAGCAGAGCTTCTTGGGATACGCAGTATTTT
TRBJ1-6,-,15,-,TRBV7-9,CASSTSRGAVSPLHF,TGTGCCAGCAGCACCAGTCGTGGGGCGGTTTCACCCCTCCACTTT
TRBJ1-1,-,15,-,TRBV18,CASSPGASINTEAFF,TGTGCCAGCTCACCAGGGGCCTCTATCAACACTGAAGCTTTCTTT
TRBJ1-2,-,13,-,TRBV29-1,CSVPGDHHYGYTF,TGCAGCGTCCCCGGGGATCACCACTATGGCTACACCTTC
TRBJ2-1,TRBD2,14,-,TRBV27,CASSLGLANNEQFF,TGTGCCAGCAGTCTCGGACTAGCCAACAATGAGCAGTTCTTC
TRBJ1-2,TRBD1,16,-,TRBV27,CASTPWGARGPYGYTF,TGTGCCAGCACCCCATGGGGGGCCAGGGGGCCGTATGGCTACACCTTC
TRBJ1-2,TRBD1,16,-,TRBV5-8,CASSSQGGSGGYGYTF,TGTGCCAGCAGCTCCCAGGGGGGTTCCGGGGGCTATGGCTACACCTTC
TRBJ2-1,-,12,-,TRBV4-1,CASSQAGVEQFF,TGCGCCAGCAGCCAAGCAGGGGTCGAGCAGTTCTTC
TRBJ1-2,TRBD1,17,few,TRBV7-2,CASSRGTGGAYRDGYTF,TGTGCCAGCAGCAGGGGGACAGGGGGCGCTTATCGGGATGGCTACACCTTC
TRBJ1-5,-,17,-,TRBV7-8,CASSFYLSSEGNQPQHF,TGTGCCAGCAGCTTCTACCTATCCTCAGAGGGCAATCAGCCCCAGCATTTT
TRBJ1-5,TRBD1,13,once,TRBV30,CACADRDGQPQHF,TGTGCCTGTGCTGACAGGGATGGACAGCCCCAGCATTTT
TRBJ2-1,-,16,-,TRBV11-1,CASSLLAGSSYNEQFF,TGTGCCAGCAGCTTGTTGGCGGGGAGCTCCTACAATGAGCAGTTCTTC
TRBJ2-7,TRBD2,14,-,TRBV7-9,CASSSGTSGYEQYF,TGTGCCAGCAGCTCCGGGACTAGCGGCTACGAGCAGTACTTC
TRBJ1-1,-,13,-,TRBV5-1,CASSYNTNTEAFF,TGCGCCAGCAGCTACAACACCAACACTGAAGCTTTCTTT
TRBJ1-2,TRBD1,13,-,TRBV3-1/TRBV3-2,CASSQFGTDGYTF,TGTGCCAGCAGCCAATTTGGGACAGATGGCTACACCTTC